The rows below give T cell receptor beta chains drawn from one sample of a study of OX40 agonist ivuxolimab in advanced cancers. The assay was immunoSEQ multiplex PCR, and TCRdb's table has in-frame clones only and misses some. Of about 76,000 clones in the sample, around 86% were seen once. The input for sequencing was CD4+ or CD8+ T cells sorted from blood, taken in a trial of the OX40 agonist ivuxolimab. These receptors originate from an adult with an advanced solid tumor such as melanoma, head and neck, liver or kidney cancer. Both conserved end residues are part of each CDR3. A D gene is named only where the DNA matches it firmly. Size is stated for part of the rows, as once, few or many counts, or as a class when the clone is expanded.

>TRBD2|TRBV4-1|few|TRBJ2-1
CASSHRLAGGLGNEQFF
TGCGCCAGCAGCCATCGACTAGCGGGGGGGCTGGGCAATGAGCAGTTCTTC
>TRBD1|TRBV28|-|TRBJ1-4
CASSSGGPNEKLFF
TGTGCCAGCAGTTCAGGGGGCCCTAATGAAAAACTGTTTTTT
>-|TRBV5-1|-|TRBJ1-6
CASSLASSYNSPLHF
TGCGCCAGCAGTCTAGCTAGCTCCTATAATTCACCCCTCCACTTT
>TRBD1|TRBV19|-|TRBJ2-7
CASSFPGQGVDEQYF
TGTGCCAGTAGTTTTCCGGGACAGGGTGTCGACGAGCAGTACTTC
>-|TRBV30|few|TRBJ1-5
CAWSTQGSPPQHF
TGTGCCTGGAGTACCCAGGGGAGTCCGCCCCAGCATTTT
>-|TRBV15|-|TRBJ1-3
CATSREGGSGNTIYF
TGTGCCACCAGCCGCGAGGGGGGGTCTGGAAACACCATATATTTT
>TRBD1|TRBV7-2|-|TRBJ2-1
CASSWTGSSYNEQFF
TGTGCCAGCAGCTGGACAGGGAGCTCCTACAATGAGCAGTTCTTC
>-|TRBV2|-|TRBJ2-1
CASSEQGGGNEQFF
TGTGCCAGCAGTGAACAGGGTGGTGGAAATGAGCAGTTCTTC
>-|TRBV6-5|once|TRBJ2-7
CASSTGRRISYEQYF
TGTGCCAGCAGTACGGGGCGACGGATCTCCTACGAGCAGTACTTC
>-|TRBV18|once|TRBJ2-2
CASSPLREQTGELFF
TGTGCCAGCTCACCATTGAGGGAGCAAACCGGGGAGCTGTTTTTT
>TRBD1|TRBV9|once|TRBJ2-6
CASSVRQGAGANVLTF
TGTGCCAGCAGCGTCCGACAGGGGGCTGGGGCCAACGTCCTGACTTTC
>-|TRBV6-5|-|TRBJ1-2
CASSYGEKAGYTF
TGTGCCAGCAGTTACGGGGAGAAGGCCGGCTACACCTTC
>-|TRBV6-5|-|TRBJ1-6
CASSYSWTVEVSPLHF
TGTGCCAGCAGTTACTCTTGGACAGTGGAGGTTTCACCCCTCCACTTT
>-|TRBV5-4|-|TRBJ2-5
CASSSAETQYF
TGTGCCAGCAGCTCGGCGGAGACCCAGTACTTC
>-|TRBV28|once|TRBJ1-1
CASLMHRVNTEAFF
TGTGCCAGCCTAATGCACAGGGTGAACACTGAAGCTTTCTTT
>TRBD1|TRBV9|once|TRBJ1-2
CASSVDTGGNYGYTF
TGTGCCAGCAGCGTAGATACAGGGGGCAACTATGGCTACACCTTC
>-|TRBV7-8|-|TRBJ1-6
CASSLGQLEGSPLHF
TGTGCCAGCAGCTTAGGGCAGCTCGAGGGTTCACCCCTCCACTTT
>-|TRBV5-1|-|TRBJ2-3
CASRKLGLDGTDTQYF
TGCGCCAGCAGGAAGTTAGGGCTAGATGGCACAGATACGCAGTATTTT
>TRBD1|TRBV7-9|-|TRBJ1-2
CASSKRDSYGYTF
TGTGCCAGCAGCAAACGGGACAGCTATGGCTACACCTTC
>-|TRBV27|-|TRBJ2-3
CASRGTSLGTDTQYF
TGTGCCAGCAGGGGTACTTCGTTGGGCACAGATACGCAGTATTTT
>-|TRBV28|-|TRBJ1-6
CASSLPGVGGAGNSPLHF
TGTGCCAGCAGTTTACCAGGGGTGGGGGGCGCGGGTAATTCACCCCTCCACTTT
>-|TRBV9|-|TRBJ1-1
CASSPRLLGATEAFF
TGTGCCAGCAGCCCTCGGTTACTGGGGGCCACTGAAGCTTTCTTT
>-|TRBV6-1|-|TRBJ1-5
CASSEGQGYGQPQHF
TGTGCCAGCAGTGAAGGGCAGGGATACGGTCAGCCCCAGCATTTT
>-|TRBV10-3|-|TRBJ2-3
CAIRGFPLDTQYF
TGTGCCATCAGAGGGTTCCCCTTAGATACGCAGTATTTT
>TRBD1|TRBV18|-|TRBJ2-7
CASSPGTGLYYEQYF
TGTGCCAGCTCACCAGGGACAGGACTATACTACGAGCAGTACTTC
>-|TRBV28|-|TRBJ2-7
CASSLTTDPYEQYF
TGTGCCAGCAGTCTCACGACAGATCCCTACGAGCAGTACTTC